These 20 T cell receptor beta chains were all obtained from the same sample, sequenced in a study of identifying expanded T cells in peripheral blood. Produced via immunoSEQ multiplex PCR; TCRdb's table is partial and in-frame only. The repertoire holds 90,000 to 110,000 clones, with 88% as singletons. The sequenced material came from blood. The origin of the receptors is a person between 18 and 75 years old in good health.

The chain has TRBV28 and TRBJ1-5, with D possibly being TRBD1 (6 bases). The germline V and J ends were trimmed by 4 bases and 2 bases, with 12 bases remaining between them. The CDR3 is 15 amino acids. Germline V lookup: CDR1 MDHEN, CDR2 SYDVKM. In DNA, the CDR3 is TGTGCCAGCAGTTCTACCTACAGGGGCAATCAGCCCCAGCATTTT. This sequence encodes CASSSTYRGNQPQHF.

The chain employs TRBV19 and TRBJ2-6; tentatively, D is TRBD1 (5 bases). CDR1 and CDR2 (germline): LNHDA, SQIVND (reference sequence). The CDR3 runs 14 residues. Trimming removed 7 bases from V and 4 bases from J, with 11 bases in between. CDR3 coding DNA: TGTGCCAGTATCAACTCAGGGGGGGCCAACGTCCTGACTTTC. It yields the protein CASINSGGANVLTF.

The chain has TRBV25-1 and TRBJ1-3; 8 bases are a match to TRBD1. Germline V lookup: CDR1 MGHDK, CDR2 SYGVNS. Trimming took 4 bases from V and 0 from J; bases not matched to a gene: 2. The CDR3 loop spans 15 amino acids. The CDR3 is CASSAGTGSGNTIYF. Written as DNA, the CDR3 is TGTGCCAGCAGTGCAGGGACAGGCTCTGGAAACACCATATATTTT.

V and J are TRBV19 and TRBJ2-2, with 11 bases identical to TRBD1. The J segment lost 5 bases and the V segment lost 4 bases, leaving 12 bases of the junction unmatched. Per germline, CDR1 LNHDA and CDR2 SQIVND (reference sequence). This CDR3 has 18 amino acids. DNA of the CDR3: TGTGCCAGTAGTAAGCAGGGACAGGGGGGACTGCGGACCGGGGAGCTGTTTTTT. Translated, it gives CASSKQGQGGLRTGELFF.

The chain uses TRBV5-1 and TRBJ2-5; the match to TRBD2 covers 11 bases. The V gene's germline CDR1 is SGHRS and CDR2 YFSETQ. The CDR3 loop spans 16 amino acids. V was pared by 4 bases and J by 1 base, with 6 bases of the junction left unmatched. The CDR3 is CASSQRLAGLQETQYF. The CDR3 bases are TGCGCCAGCAGCCAACGACTAGCGGGACTCCAAGAGACCCAGTACTTC.

The CDR3 loop reads CASSVDPAGGQETQYF. CDR3 coding DNA: TGTGCCAGCAGCGTAGACCCAGCGGGGGGCCAAGAGACCCAGTACTTC. The V call is TRBV9, the J call TRBJ2-5; 9 positions match TRBD2. Per germline, CDR1 SGDLS and CDR2 YYNGEE. V was pared by 0 bases and J by 1 base, with 4 bases of the junction left unmatched. The CDR3 runs 16 residues.

The chain uses TRBV18 and TRBJ2-7; D is ambiguous. Trimming took off 6 bases at V and 5 bases at J, with 14 bases between the two ends. CDR1 and CDR2 from the germline V gene are KGHSH and LQKENI. This CDR3 is 13 amino acids long. CDR3 in DNA: TGTGCCAGCTCGACACCCAACCATAACGAGCAGTACTTC. Translation: CASSTPNHNEQYF.

The chain links TRBV5-1 to TRBJ2-1, with 10 bases matching TRBD2. The CDR3 extends over 15 amino acids. With V trimmed by 4 bases and J by 6 bases, 7 bases remained unmatched. The germline gives CDR1 SGHRS, CDR2 YFSETQ. The CDR3 DNA is TGCGCCAGCAGCGCGGAGATAGCGGGAGGCAATGAGCAGTTCTTC. Amino acid sequence: CASSAEIAGGNEQFF.

The chain recombines TRBV9 with TRBJ2-5; weak D call: TRBD2 (5 bases). Trimming removed 4 bases from V and 7 bases from J, with 20 bases in between. This CDR3 has 15 amino acids. Germline loops: CDR1 SGDLS, CDR2 YYNGEE. The CDR3 loop is CASSPKGLALRTQYF. DNA for the CDR3: TGTGCCAGCAGCCCAAAGGGATTAGCGTTACGGACCCAGTACTTC.

J is TRBJ2-2 and V is TRBV30; 8 bases are a match to TRBD1. CDR1 and CDR2 from the germline V gene are GTSNPN and SVGIG (reference sequence). This CDR3 is built from 15 residues. V trimming: 2 bases; J trimming: 1 base; junction bases outside the gene matches: 3. As DNA, the CDR3 is TGTGCCTGGAGTATCGGACAGGGGAACACCGGGGAGCTGTTTTTT. It codes for CAWSIGQGNTGELFF.

The J gene is TRBJ1-1, the V gene TRBV4-2, with unresolved D. Germline assignment: CDR1 LGHNA and CDR2 YNFKEQ. The V end was cut by 0 bases, the J end by 6 bases, with 11 bases between. CDR3 size: 14 residues. CDR3 coding DNA: TGTGCCAGCAGCCAAGACCGCTACCGGCCTGAAGCTTTCTTT. Its protein is CASSQDRYRPEAFF.

This clone was picked up a small number of times. This sequence joins TRBV21-1 and TRBJ2-4; the tabulated D call, TRBD2, remains unverified against the DNA. TRBV21-1 is recorded as a pseudogene. The CDR3 runs 14 residues. The CDR3 DNA follows: TGTGCCAGCAGCACCGGACTAGCCAAAAACATTCAGTACTTC. Amino acids: CASSTGLAKNIQYF.

The rearrangement joins TRBV10-3 to TRBJ1-1; weak D call: TRBD1 (6 bases). The CDR3 spans 13 residues. V dropped 6 bases and J dropped 3 bases, with 11 bases sitting between them. Germline V lookup: CDR1 ENHRY, CDR2 SYGVKD. As DNA, the CDR3 is TGTGCCATCAGATGGACAGAGGACACTGAAGCTTTCTTT. Protein product: CAIRWTEDTEAFF.

This rearrangement joins TRBV28 to TRBJ1-4; D perhaps matches TRBD1 (5 bases). The length of the CDR3 is 13 residues. Trimming pared 7 bases from V and 8 bases from J, leaving 14 bases between. The V gene's germline CDR1 is MDHEN and CDR2 SYDVKM. For the CDR3, the DNA is TGTGCCAGCACCCGTGGGGGAGGGGAAAAACTGTTTTTT. Encoded protein: CASTRGGGEKLFF.

V is TRBV5-4 and J is TRBJ2-1; possible D gene TRBD2, 6 bases. With 1 base removed from V and 8 bases from J, the gap between germline ends came to 16 bases. Germline CDR1 SGHNT, CDR2 YYREEE (reference sequence). This CDR3 is 15 amino acids long. The CDR3 sequence is CASSLSAGSTDEQFF. In DNA form, the CDR3 reads TGTGCCAGCAGCTTGAGCGCGGGGTCTACAGATGAGCAGTTCTTC.

The chain employs TRBV6-6 and TRBJ1-2; D call uncertain. The CDR3 covers 11 residues. Germline V lookup: CDR1 MNHNY, CDR2 SVGAGI (reference sequence). Between the trimmed V and J ends, which lost 6 bases and 4 bases, there was a span of 6 bases. The CDR3, as DNA: TGTGCCAGCAGATACGCCTATGGCTACACCTTC. Translating gives CASRYAYGYTF.

The chain couples TRBV6-6 to TRBJ2-2; D is tentatively TRBD1 or TRBD2 (6 bases each). The CDR3 consists of 14 residues. V was pared by 4 bases and J by 5 bases, with 11 bases between. Germline V gives CDR1 MNHNY, CDR2 SVGAGI (reference sequence). CDR3 protein: CASSSQGRTGELFF. DNA of the CDR3: TGTGCCAGCAGTTCTCAGGGGAGGACCGGGGAGCTGTTTTTT.

The chain joins TRBV10-3 to TRBJ2-5; D unclear. The germline V gene encodes CDR1 ENHRY and CDR2 SYGVKD. The germline V and J ends were trimmed by 10 bases and 2 bases, with 14 bases remaining between them. This CDR3 is built from 13 residues. DNA for the CDR3: TGTGCCACCCAAGACTCAACGCAAGAGACCCAGTACTTC. Translated: CATQDSTQETQYF.

A word on this clone: The same CDR3 can be traced to other DNA sequences in this sample. This chain joins TRBV7-3 and TRBJ1-1; D gene uncertain. CDR3 size: 13 residues. The ends were cut back, 5 bases at V and 1 base at J, with 8 bases in the middle. Germline V CDR1 and CDR2: SGHTA, FQGTGA. This CDR3 reads CASSQQRNTEAFF. The CDR3 bases are TGTGCCAGCAGCCAACAAAGGAACACTGAAGCTTTCTTT.

The V call is TRBV2, the J call TRBJ2-7; D ambiguous. Trimming shortened V by 6 bases and J by 0 bases, and 18 bases separated the two germline ends. The CDR3 contains 16 residues. Germline CDR1 is SNHLY and CDR2 is FYNNEI. Here the CDR3 reads CASRGTNYESSYEQYF. CDR3 sequence (DNA): TGTGCCAGCAGGGGTACAAATTACGAGAGCTCCTACGAGCAGTACTTC.